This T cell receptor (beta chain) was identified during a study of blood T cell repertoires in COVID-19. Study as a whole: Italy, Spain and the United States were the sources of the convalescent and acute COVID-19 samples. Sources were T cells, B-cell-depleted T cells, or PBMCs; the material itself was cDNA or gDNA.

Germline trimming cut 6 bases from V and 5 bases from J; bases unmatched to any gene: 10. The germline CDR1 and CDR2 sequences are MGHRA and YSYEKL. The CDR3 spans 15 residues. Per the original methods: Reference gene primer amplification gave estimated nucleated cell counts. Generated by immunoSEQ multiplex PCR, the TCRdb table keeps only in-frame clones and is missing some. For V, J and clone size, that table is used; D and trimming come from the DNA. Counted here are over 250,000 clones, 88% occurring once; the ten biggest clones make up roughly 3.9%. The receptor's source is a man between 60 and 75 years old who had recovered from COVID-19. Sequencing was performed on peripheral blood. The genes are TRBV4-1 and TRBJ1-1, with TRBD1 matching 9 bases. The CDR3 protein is CASSAMTGGFTEAFF. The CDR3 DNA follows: TGCGCCAGCAGTGCTATGACAGGGGGATTTACTGAAGCTTTCTTT.